This TCR beta chain comes out of a study of shared clonotypes between healthy human individuals. CD45RO-negative cells were positively selected for CCR7, leaving out terminally differentiated effector memory CD45RA+ cells. Within Nashville, Tennessee resided all donors, each a Caucasian adult. CDR3 length: 15 amino acids. CDR1 and CDR2 (germline): SGHDT, YYEEEE. The ends were cut back, 0 bases at V and 7 bases at J, with 13 bases in the middle. Using immunoSEQ multiplex PCR, the repertoire was profiled, and TCRdb retains in-frame clones only, with some absent. This sample yields around 2.1 million clones, of which about 92% are seen a single time; 1.7% belongs to the top ten.

The material sequenced was naive CD8+ T cells from PBMCs. The chain carries TRBV5-6 and TRBJ2-2; D remains unclear. The origin of this receptor is a man in his late teens or twenties in good health. Some clones in this sample may be carry-over from other donors' samples. CDR3 DNA: TGTGCCAGCAGCTTGGTGGCTAAGGTTCACGGGGAGCTGTTTTTT. Its translation: CASSLVAKVHGELFF. Together with reference TRBV5-6 and TRBJ2-2, the CDR3 gives the full variable domain: DAGVTQSPTHLIKTRGQQVTLRCSPKSGHDTVSWYQQALGQGPQFIFQYYEEEERQRGNFPDRFSGHQFPNYSSELNVNALLLGDSALYLCASSLVAKVHGELFFGEGSRLTVL.